The TCR beta chain under discussion was sequenced for a study of post-analysis software for immune sequencing data. General study findings and limits: Among multiple sclerosis patients, normalized Chao1 diversity was significantly below that of controls. Roughly five TRBV segments appeared more often in patients than in controls, and TRBV5-6, TRBV5-1 and TRBV20-1 were among these. Strong co-clustering by F measure was evident for samples that had been prepared in the same batch.

This clonotype was observed at least ten times. Its target is unknown. V was pared by 7 bases and J by 6 bases, with 20 bases between. The CDR3 totals 15 residues. Germline assignment: CDR1 MNHEY and CDR2 SVGAGI. The library was made from cDNA and included unique molecular identifiers. The authors obtained 500,000 or so cDNA molecules from approximately 0.95 to 9.8 million T cells. TCRdb recomputed calls from the PCR reads with MiXCR, one row per CDR3 protein. The sample has some 690,000 distinct CDR3 sequences, 25% to 30% seen once. The sequenced sample was blood. This sequence was found in a girl between 5 and 17 years old with multiple sclerosis. The V gene is TRBV6-5, the J gene TRBJ2-3, with D unclear. CDR3 DNA sequence: TGTGCCAGCACCCCATACACAGCGAGTGGGGATACGCAGTATTTT. It yields the protein CASTPYTASGDTQYF.